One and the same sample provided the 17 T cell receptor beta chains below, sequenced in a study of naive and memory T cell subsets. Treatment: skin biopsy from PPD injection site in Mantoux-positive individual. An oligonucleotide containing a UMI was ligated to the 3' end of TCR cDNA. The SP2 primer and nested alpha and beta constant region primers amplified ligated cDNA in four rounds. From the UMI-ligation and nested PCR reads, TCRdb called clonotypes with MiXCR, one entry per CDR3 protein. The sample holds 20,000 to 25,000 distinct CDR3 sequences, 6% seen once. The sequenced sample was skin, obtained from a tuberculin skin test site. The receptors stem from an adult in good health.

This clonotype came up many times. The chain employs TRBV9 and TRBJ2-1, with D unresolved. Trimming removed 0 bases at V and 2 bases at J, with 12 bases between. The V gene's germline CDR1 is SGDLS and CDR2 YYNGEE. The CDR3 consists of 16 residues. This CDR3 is CASSVEAGDPYNEQFF. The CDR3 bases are TGTGCCAGCAGCGTAGAGGCAGGAGATCCCTACAATGAGCAGTTCTTC.

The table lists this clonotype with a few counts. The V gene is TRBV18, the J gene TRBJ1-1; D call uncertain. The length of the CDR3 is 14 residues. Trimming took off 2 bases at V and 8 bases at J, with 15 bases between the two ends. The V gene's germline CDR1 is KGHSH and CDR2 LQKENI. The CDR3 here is CASSPNGFLGEAFF. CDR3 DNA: TGTGCCAGCTCACCAAATGGCTTTCTGGGGGAAGCTTTCTTT.

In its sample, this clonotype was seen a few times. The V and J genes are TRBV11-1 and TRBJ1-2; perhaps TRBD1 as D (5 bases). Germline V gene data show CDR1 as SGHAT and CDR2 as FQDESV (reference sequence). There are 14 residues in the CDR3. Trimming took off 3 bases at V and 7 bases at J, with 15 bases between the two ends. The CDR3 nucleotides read TGTGCCAGCAGCTTCCCGGGGACGCTAGCTGGCTACACCTTC. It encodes CASSFPGTLAGYTF.

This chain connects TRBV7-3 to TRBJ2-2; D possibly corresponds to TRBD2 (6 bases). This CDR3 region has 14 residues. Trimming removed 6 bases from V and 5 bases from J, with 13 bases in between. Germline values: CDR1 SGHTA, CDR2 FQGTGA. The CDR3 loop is CASSLASGTGELFF. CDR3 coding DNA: TGTGCCAGCAGTCTAGCGTCGGGAACCGGGGAGCTGTTTTTT.

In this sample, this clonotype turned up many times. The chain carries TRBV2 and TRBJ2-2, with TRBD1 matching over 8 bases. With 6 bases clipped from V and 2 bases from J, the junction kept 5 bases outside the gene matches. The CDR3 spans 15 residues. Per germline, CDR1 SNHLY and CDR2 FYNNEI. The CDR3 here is CASRGTGVNTGELFF. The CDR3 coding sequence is TGTGCCAGCAGGGGGACAGGAGTAAACACCGGGGAGCTGTTTTTT.

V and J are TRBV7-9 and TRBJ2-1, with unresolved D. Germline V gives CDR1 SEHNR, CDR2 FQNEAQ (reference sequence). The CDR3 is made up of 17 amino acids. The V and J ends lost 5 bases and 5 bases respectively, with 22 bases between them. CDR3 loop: CASSPTGPTGRNNEQFF. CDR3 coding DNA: TGTGCCAGCAGCCCCACCGGGCCCACTGGAAGAAACAATGAGCAGTTCTTC.

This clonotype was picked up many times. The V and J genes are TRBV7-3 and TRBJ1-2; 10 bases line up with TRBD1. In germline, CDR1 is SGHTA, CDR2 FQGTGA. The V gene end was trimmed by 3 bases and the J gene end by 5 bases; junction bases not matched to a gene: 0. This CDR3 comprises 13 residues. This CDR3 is CASSLGQGYGYTF. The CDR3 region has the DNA TGTGCCAGCAGCTTGGGACAGGGGTATGGCTACACCTTC.

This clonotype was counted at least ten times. Here the CDR3 DNA reads TGTGCCAGCAGCTTACGGAAAGCGAACACTGAAGCTTTCTTT. Residues: CASSLRKANTEAFF. The chain is built from TRBV11-1 and TRBJ1-1; no reliable D call. V was trimmed by 2 bases and J by 1 base, leaving 8 bases between them. The germline gives CDR1 SGHAT, CDR2 FQDESV (reference sequence). The length of the CDR3 is 14 residues. The entire variable domain, with the rest obtained from reference TRBV11-1 and TRBJ1-1, is as follows: EAEVAQSPRYKITEKSQAVAFWCDPISGHATLYWYRQILGQGPELLVQFQDESVVDDSQLPKDRFSAERLKGVDSTLKIQPAELGDSAMYLCASSLRKANTEAFFGQGTRLTVV.

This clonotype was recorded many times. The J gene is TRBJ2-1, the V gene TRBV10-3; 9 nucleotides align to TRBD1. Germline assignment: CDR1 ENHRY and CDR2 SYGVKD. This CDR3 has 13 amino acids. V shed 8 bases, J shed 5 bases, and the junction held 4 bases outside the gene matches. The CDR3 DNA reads TGTGCCATCCGGACAGGGGAAAACAATGAGCAGTTCTTC. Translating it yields CAIRTGENNEQFF.

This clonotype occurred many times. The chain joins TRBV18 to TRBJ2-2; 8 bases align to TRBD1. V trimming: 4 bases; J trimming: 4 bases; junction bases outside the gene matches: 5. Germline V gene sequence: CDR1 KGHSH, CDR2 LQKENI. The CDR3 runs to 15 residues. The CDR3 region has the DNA TGTGCCAGCTCACTCCAGGGGGCCCTCACCGGGGAGCTGTTTTTT. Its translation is CASSLQGALTGELFF.

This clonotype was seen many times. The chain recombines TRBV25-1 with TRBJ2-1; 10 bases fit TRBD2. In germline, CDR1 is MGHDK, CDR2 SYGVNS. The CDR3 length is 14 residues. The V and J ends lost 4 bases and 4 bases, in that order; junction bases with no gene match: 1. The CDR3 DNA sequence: TGTGCCAGCAGTGGGACTAGCGGTTACAATGAGCAGTTCTTC. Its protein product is CASSGTSGYNEQFF.

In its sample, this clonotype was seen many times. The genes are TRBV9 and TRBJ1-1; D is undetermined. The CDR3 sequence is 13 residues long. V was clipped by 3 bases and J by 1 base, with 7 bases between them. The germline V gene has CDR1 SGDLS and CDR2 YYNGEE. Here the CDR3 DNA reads TGTGCCAGCAGCGAAGGTCCGAACACTGAAGCTTTCTTT. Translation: CASSEGPNTEAFF.

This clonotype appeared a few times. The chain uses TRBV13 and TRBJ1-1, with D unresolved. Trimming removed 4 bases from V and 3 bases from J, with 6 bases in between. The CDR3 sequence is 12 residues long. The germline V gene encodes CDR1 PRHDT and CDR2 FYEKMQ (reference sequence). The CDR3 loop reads CASSSRYTEAFF. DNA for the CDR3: TGTGCCAGCAGCTCGCGGTACACTGAAGCTTTCTTT.

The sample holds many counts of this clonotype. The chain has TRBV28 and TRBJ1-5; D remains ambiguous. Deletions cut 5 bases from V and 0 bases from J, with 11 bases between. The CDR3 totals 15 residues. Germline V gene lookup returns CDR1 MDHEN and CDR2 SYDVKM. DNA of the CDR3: TGTGCCAGCAGTACCTACAAGGCTAGCAATCAGCCCCAGCATTTT. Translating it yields CASSTYKASNQPQHF.

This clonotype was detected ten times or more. In DNA, the CDR3 is TGTGCCAGCCAAAACCTAGCGGGAGTCGGGGAGCTGTTTTTT. Amino acid sequence: CASQNLAGVGELFF. This chain connects TRBV2 to TRBJ2-2; 10 bases agree with TRBD2. Trimming removed 8 bases from V and 7 bases from J; junction bases left unmatched: 7. Germline V CDR1 and CDR2: SNHLY, FYNNEI. The CDR3 loop spans 14 amino acids.

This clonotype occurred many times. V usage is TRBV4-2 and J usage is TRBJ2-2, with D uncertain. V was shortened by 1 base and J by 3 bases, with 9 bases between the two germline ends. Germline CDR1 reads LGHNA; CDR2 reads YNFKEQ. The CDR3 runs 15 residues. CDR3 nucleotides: TGTGCCAGCAGCCAAGCTGGCAGACACACCGGGGAGCTGTTTTTT. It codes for CASSQAGRHTGELFF.

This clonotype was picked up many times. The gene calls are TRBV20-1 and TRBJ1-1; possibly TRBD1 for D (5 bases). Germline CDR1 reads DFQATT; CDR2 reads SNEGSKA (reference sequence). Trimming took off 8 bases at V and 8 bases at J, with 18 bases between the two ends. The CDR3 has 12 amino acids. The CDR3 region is CSSKGRGHEAFF. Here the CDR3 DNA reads TGCAGTTCAAAGGGGCGAGGACACGAAGCTTTCTTT.